This T cell receptor (beta chain) appears in the sequencing data of a study of T-cell reconstitution after alpha-beta-depleted transplantation in children. Study observations and caveats: Surviving recipient cells, namely T cells and thymic progenitors, were the source of high day-60 TCRbeta diversity in some patients. About two months after transplant, alpha-beta T cells reportedly came from several hundred expanded graft clones. By one year post-transplant, T-cell counts and diversity largely arose from T cells that were newly produced.

About this clonotype itself: Its antigen is unidentified.

The CDR3 covers 14 residues. Trimming cost V 0 bases and J 6 bases, with 10 bases left between them. Germline V gives CDR1 WSHSY, CDR2 SAAADI. Preparing the TCRbeta library involved the use of unique molecular identifiers. One entry per CDR3 protein, called by TCRdb with MiXCR from the PCR reads. The sample includes hundreds of thousands of distinct CDR3 sequences, over 10% of them seen just once. The chain has TRBV10-2 and TRBJ2-3; D call uncertain. This clonotype originated in a girl aged 2-10 years with congenital amegakaryocytic thrombocytopenia, due to receive a stem cell transplant. The specimen comprised PBMCs, sampled before TCRalphabeta/CD19-depleted stem cell transplant. The CDR3 loop reads CASSESLNPDTQYF. The CDR3 DNA sequence: TGCGCCAGCAGTGAGTCTCTCAACCCGGATACGCAGTATTTT.